This TCR beta chain comes out of a study of identical twins. Findings and limits, study-wide: A partial confounding effect on zero-insertion analyses could come from invariant MAIT and iNKT cells. Fewer insertions characterized abundant cord blood beta clonotypes, whereas memory repertoires showed none. Models, which agreed with sharing between unrelated individuals, nonetheless underestimated the out-of-frame TCR alpha sharing seen in monozygotic twins.

TCRdb recomputed calls from the 5' RACE reads with MiXCR, one row per CDR3 protein. The sample lists around 340,000 distinct CDR3 sequences, roughly 12% occurring once. This clonotype was found once. Its antigen is still unknown. The sample was also reused in another study, on yellow fever vaccine responses in identical twins. That paper adds: Convergence reportedly seemed to mark part of the twins' vaccine T cell response, with personalization marking the rest.

The receptor's source is a woman aged 18-30 years in good health. Sample: CD8+ T cells sorted from blood.

The CDR3 nucleotides are TGTGCCAGCAGTTTCAGGGGTCTTGTGCGTAACTTCGAGCAGTACTTC. This sequence encodes CASSFRGLVRNFEQYF. V is TRBV27 and J is TRBJ2-7; possible D gene TRBD1, 6 bases. V was cut by 3 bases and J by 6 bases, with 21 bases left in between. The CDR3 loop spans 16 amino acids. Germline V CDR1 and CDR2: MNHEY, SMNVEV (reference sequence).